These 29 T cell receptor beta chains originate from one sample sequenced in a study of siplizumab effects on memory and regulatory T cells. Profiled with immunoSEQ multiplex PCR; TCRdb holds only in-frame clones, not every one. The sample has some 100,000 clones; 94% are singletons. The sequenced sample was non-Treg CD4+ T cells sorted from blood. The source of these receptors is a human donor in good health.

V gene TRBV4-2 combines with J gene TRBJ2-3; 8 bases match TRBD2. Germline loops: CDR1 LGHNA, CDR2 YNFKEQ. Germline trimming cut 4 bases from V and 6 bases from J; bases unmatched to any gene: 12. CDR3 length: 16 residues. DNA for the CDR3: TGTGCCAGCAGCCCCCGCTACGGGACTAGGGTGGATACGCAGTATTTT. The encoded protein is CASSPRYGTRVDTQYF.

This chain links TRBV30 with TRBJ1-2; D might be TRBD1 (6 bases). The CDR3 totals 13 residues. V was clipped by 2 bases and J by 3 bases, with 10 bases between them. The germline CDR1 and CDR2 sequences are GTSNPN and SVGIG (reference sequence). The CDR3 reads CAWSPGAYYGYTF. Here the CDR3 DNA reads TGTGCCTGGAGTCCGGGGGCATACTATGGCTACACCTTC.

The V call is TRBV7-8, the J call TRBJ2-7, with 13 positions matching TRBD2. The germline V gene has CDR1 SGHVS and CDR2 FQNEAQ. The CDR3 totals 15 residues. J was trimmed by 5 bases and V by 5 bases; bases with no gene match: 6. The CDR3 loop is CASSKRLAGGDEQYF. The CDR3 region has the DNA TGTGCCAGCAGCAAGCGACTAGCGGGAGGTGACGAGCAGTACTTC.

The chain employs TRBV6-1 and TRBJ2-1, with 7 bases fitting TRBD2. Germline V gene lookup returns CDR1 MNHNS and CDR2 SASEGT. CDR3 length: 13 residues. The J segment lost 10 bases and the V segment lost 5 bases, leaving 8 bases of the junction unmatched. CDR3 sequence: CASSSKDSGEQFF. The DNA for the CDR3 is TGTGCCAGCAGTTCTAAAGATAGCGGGGAGCAGTTCTTC.

Comments on this clone: The same CDR3 arises from other DNA sequences in this sample as well. The gene calls are TRBV28 and TRBJ2-5; D might be TRBD1 (5 bases). The V gene's germline CDR1 is MDHEN and CDR2 SYDVKM. The CDR3 runs 14 residues. V shed 5 bases and J shed 1 base, with 11 bases lying between them. The CDR3 spells CASSRQNTQETQYF. CDR3 sequence (DNA): TGTGCCAGCAGTCGACAGAACACCCAAGAGACCCAGTACTTC.

The chain employs TRBV6-5 and TRBJ2-7; no firm D call. Germline V gene data show CDR1 as MNHEY and CDR2 as SVGAGI. CDR3 size: 16 residues. V lost 0 bases to trimming and J lost 3 bases, with 15 bases between them. CDR3 DNA sequence: TGTGCCAGCAGTTACTCGATGGCAGATCGAGGCTACGAGCAGTACTTC. Encoded protein: CASSYSMADRGYEQYF.

This chain connects TRBV2 to TRBJ2-3; 11 bases align to TRBD2. This CDR3 is 16 amino acids long. The V gene's germline CDR1 is SNHLY and CDR2 FYNNEI. V shed 4 bases and J 1 base; nucleotides not matched to a gene: 4. CDR3 sequence (DNA): TGTGCCAGCAGTGGCGGACTAGCGGGCCGCACAGATACGCAGTATTTT. Translated, it gives CASSGGLAGRTDTQYF.

The chain carries TRBV7-6 and TRBJ2-1; TRBD2 matches 7 bases. The CDR3 extends over 15 amino acids. V shed 1 base and J 10 bases; nucleotides not matched to a gene: 10. Germline values: CDR1 SGHVS, CDR2 FNYEAQ. For the CDR3, the DNA is TGTGCCAGCAGCTTAGTAGGCGGGAGTTTAAGGGAGCAGTTCTTC. Its protein is CASSLVGGSLREQFF.

V is TRBV27 and J is TRBJ1-2; the match to TRBD1 covers 11 bases. This CDR3 has 15 amino acids. Germline assignment: CDR1 MNHEY and CDR2 SMNVEV (reference sequence). V lost 6 bases and J lost 7; bases outside the gene matches: 10. CDR3 residues: CASRRPGQGEGGYTF. CDR3 bases: TGTGCCAGCAGGAGACCGGGACAGGGGGAGGGTGGCTACACCTTC.

V is TRBV29-1 and J is TRBJ2-7, with no clear D. The V and J ends lost 2 bases and 4 bases respectively, with 15 bases between them. Germline loops: CDR1 SQVTM, CDR2 ANQGSEA. CDR3 size: 14 residues. CDR3 nucleotides: TGCAGCGTTGAAAAAGTGACGGCTAGTTACGAGCAGTACTTC. It is translated as CSVEKVTASYEQYF.

J is TRBJ2-7 and V is TRBV5-8; no firm D call. CDR3 size: 14 residues. The V end was cut by 4 bases, the J end by 3 bases, with 14 bases between. Germline CDR1 SGHTS, CDR2 YDEGEE. CDR3 sequence: CASSAFSSYYEQYF. CDR3 sequence (DNA): TGTGCCAGCAGCGCCTTTTCCTCTTACTACGAGCAGTACTTC.

The gene calls are TRBV27 and TRBJ1-1; 9 bases agree with TRBD1. Germline CDR1 is MNHEY and CDR2 is SMNVEV (reference sequence). J lost 3 bases, V lost 6 bases, and 5 bases had no gene match. The CDR3 runs 14 residues. In nucleotides, the CDR3 is TGTGCCAGCAGGAGACAGGGGGGGTACACTGAAGCTTTCTTT. This sequence encodes CASRRQGGYTEAFF.

The chain joins TRBV7-3 to TRBJ2-1; the D gene is possibly TRBD1 (6 bases). This CDR3 has 15 residues. Trimming shortened V by 2 bases and J by 4 bases, and 12 bases separated the two germline ends. Looked up from germline, CDR1 is SGHTA and CDR2 is FQGTGA. CDR3 in DNA: TGTGCCAGCAGCTTATTGACAGGAGTATACAATGAGCAGTTCTTC. As protein: CASSLLTGVYNEQFF.

This sequence joins TRBV18 and TRBJ2-6, with D hard to call. Trimming removed 6 bases from V and 4 bases from J, with 16 bases in between. Germline-derived CDR1 and CDR2 are KGHSH and LQKENI. The CDR3 covers 16 residues. The CDR3 here is CASSGFDRAGANVLTF. The CDR3 DNA reads as TGTGCCAGCTCCGGGTTCGATCGAGCAGGGGCCAACGTCCTGACTTTC.

This sequence joins TRBV25-1 and TRBJ2-7, with D perhaps TRBD1 or TRBD2 (5 bases each). The germline CDR1 and CDR2 sequences are MGHDK and SYGVNS. The V gene lost 4 bases and the J gene lost 2 bases, with 12 bases spanning the gap. This CDR3 has 14 residues. This CDR3 is CASSGLGTTYEQYF. The CDR3, as DNA: TGTGCCAGCAGTGGCCTAGGGACCACCTACGAGCAGTACTTC.

The chain couples TRBV27 to TRBJ1-1, with no clear D. The ends were cut back, 6 bases at V and 2 bases at J, with 10 bases in the middle. The germline gives CDR1 MNHEY, CDR2 SMNVEV (reference sequence). The CDR3 is 13 amino acids. CDR3 in amino acids: CASRRAGNTEAFF. The CDR3 nucleotides read TGTGCCAGCAGGAGGGCGGGAAACACTGAAGCTTTCTTT.

The chain couples TRBV2 to TRBJ2-2; perhaps D is TRBD1 or TRBD2 (6 bases each). CDR1 is SNHLY and CDR2 is FYNNEI in the germline V gene. The V end was cut by 5 bases, the J end by 2 bases, with 12 bases between. The CDR3 extends over 15 amino acids. In DNA, the CDR3 is TGTGCCAGCAGTTTTGGGGGGCTAAACACCGGGGAGCTGTTTTTT. The encoded protein is CASSFGGLNTGELFF.

The chain couples TRBV15 to TRBJ1-5, with 11 bases that match TRBD1. The CDR3 is 16 residues long. CDR1 LNHNV and CDR2 YYDKDF come from the germline V gene (reference sequence). V was clipped by 3 bases and J by 7 bases; unmatched bases: 8. The CDR3 loop reads CATSRGLGTGGQPQHF. CDR3 coding DNA: TGTGCCACCAGCAGGGGGCTTGGGACAGGGGGACAGCCCCAGCATTTT. The complete variable domain, with remaining parts taken from reference TRBV15 and TRBJ1-5, reads DAMVIQNPRYQVTQFGKPVTLSCSQTLNHNVMYWYQQKSSQAPKLLFHYYDKDFNNEADTPDNFQSRRPNTSFCFLDIRSPGLGDTAMYLCATSRGLGTGGQPQHFGDGTRLSIL.

Here the CDR3 DNA reads TGTGCCAGTAGTAAGGGGGGTGACAGTTCCTATAGCAATCAGCCCCAGCATTTT. Amino acid sequence: CASSKGGDSSYSNQPQHF. This chain uses TRBV19 with TRBJ1-5; D perhaps matches TRBD1 (6 bases). Per germline, CDR1 LNHDA and CDR2 SQIVND (reference sequence). This CDR3 is 18 amino acids long. V shed 4 bases and J shed 0 bases, with 19 bases lying between them.

J is TRBJ1-2 and V is TRBV7-9, with TRBD1 as a possible D gene (6 bases). The germline gives CDR1 SEHNR, CDR2 FQNEAQ (reference sequence). Trimming removed 0 bases from V and 4 bases from J, with 12 bases in between. CDR3 length equals 15 residues. Here the CDR3 DNA reads TGTGCCAGCAGCTTAGCGGCGAGGGGGTTCTATGGCTACACCTTC. This gives the protein CASSLAARGFYGYTF.

The chain recombines TRBV15 with TRBJ2-7, with TRBD1 identical over 8 bases. Germline V CDR1 and CDR2: LNHNV, YYDKDF (reference sequence). The length of the CDR3 is 15 residues. With 0 bases clipped from V and 2 bases from J, the junction kept 3 bases outside the gene matches. The CDR3 nucleotides read TGTGCCACCAGCAGAGAATTGGACAGGGCCTACGAGCAGTACTTC. This sequence encodes CATSRELDRAYEQYF.

This clone has just one count. CDR3 bases: TGTGCCTGGAGTCCCACAGGGGGTCAGCCCCAGCATTTT. This gives the protein CAWSPTGGQPQHF. The chain has TRBV30 and TRBJ1-5, with TRBD1 matching 8 bases. V dropped 2 bases and J dropped 6; count of bases not matched to a gene: 3. The CDR3 totals 13 residues. The germline V gene encodes CDR1 GTSNPN and CDR2 SVGIG (reference sequence).

The chain combines TRBV11-1 with TRBJ2-1; 10 bases align to TRBD2. J lost 8 bases, V lost 5 bases, and 6 bases had no gene match. This CDR3 contains 14 residues. Per germline, CDR1 SGHAT and CDR2 FQDESV (reference sequence). CDR3 protein: CASSPRLAGDEQFF. DNA for the CDR3: TGTGCCAGCAGCCCCCGGCTAGCGGGAGATGAGCAGTTCTTC.

The rearrangement uses TRBV21-1 and TRBJ2-5; TRBD1, as called in the table, went unchecked against the DNA. TRBV21-1 is assigned pseudogene status. The CDR3 has 18 residues. CDR3 in DNA: TGTGCCAGAGCAGGCAGAAAGAGATTTACAGGGGGAGCGGAGACCCAGTACTTC. This codes for CARAGRKRFTGGAETQYF.

The chain uses TRBV7-9 and TRBJ2-1; D ambiguous. Germline CDR1 is SEHNR and CDR2 is FQNEAQ (reference sequence). The CDR3 is 17 residues long. V lost 1 base and J lost 3, with 16 bases in between. DNA of the CDR3: TGTGCCAGCAGCTTAGGAACTACTGAACGTAACTACAATGAGCAGTTCTTC. Its protein is CASSLGTTERNYNEQFF.

This clone was seen only a few times. The rearrangement uses TRBV6-5 and TRBJ2-5; either TRBD1 or TRBD2 may supply D (5 bases each). Germline assignment: CDR1 MNHEY and CDR2 SVGAGI. The CDR3 is made up of 14 amino acids. The V end was cut by 2 bases, the J end by 2 bases, with 9 bases between. The CDR3 DNA reads as TGTGCCAGCAGTTACCGGGGCGGGCAAGAGACCCAGTACTTC. Its translation: CASSYRGGQETQYF.

This clone has only one observation. V and J are TRBV29-1 and TRBJ2-5, with D perhaps matching TRBD2 (5 bases). The V gene lost 0 bases and the J gene lost 2 bases, with 10 bases spanning the gap. The CDR3 has 14 amino acids. Germline-derived CDR1 and CDR2 are SQVTM and ANQGSEA. In DNA, the CDR3 is TGCAGCGTTGAAGATACGGGGAAACAAGAGACCCAGTACTTC. Translating it yields CSVEDTGKQETQYF.

V and J are TRBV7-2 and TRBJ2-3; 12 bases fit TRBD2. The germline gives CDR1 SGHTA, CDR2 FQGNSA. V shed 1 base and J 5 bases; nucleotides not matched to a gene: 7. The CDR3 is 17 residues long. The CDR3 bases are TGTGCCAGCAGCTTAGTATGGCTAGCGGGAGGGGGAGATACGCAGTATTTT. Protein sequence: CASSLVWLAGGGDTQYF.

In this sample, this clone turned up once. This chain links TRBV19 with TRBJ2-7, with D maybe TRBD2 (5 bases). CDR1 and CDR2 from the germline V gene are LNHDA and SQIVND (reference sequence). Trimming removed 4 bases from V and 2 bases from J, with 15 bases in between. The CDR3 sequence is 15 residues long. CDR3 protein: CASSTGDYITYEQYF. CDR3 bases: TGTGCCAGTAGTACCGGCGACTATATTACCTACGAGCAGTACTTC.